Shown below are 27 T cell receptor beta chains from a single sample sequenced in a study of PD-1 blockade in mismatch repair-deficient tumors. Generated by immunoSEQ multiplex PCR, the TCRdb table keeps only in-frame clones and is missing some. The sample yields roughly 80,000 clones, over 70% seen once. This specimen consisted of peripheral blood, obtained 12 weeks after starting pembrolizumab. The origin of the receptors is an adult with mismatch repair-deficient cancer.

CDR3: CASSRLLTYNEQFF. CDR3 coding DNA: TGTGCCAGCAGCCGTCTTTTAACGTACAATGAGCAGTTCTTC. This chain joins TRBV7-9 and TRBJ2-1; D ambiguous. This CDR3 region has 14 residues. CDR1 and CDR2 (germline): SEHNR, FQNEAQ (reference sequence). The V gene lost 5 bases and the J gene lost 4 bases, with 12 bases spanning the gap.

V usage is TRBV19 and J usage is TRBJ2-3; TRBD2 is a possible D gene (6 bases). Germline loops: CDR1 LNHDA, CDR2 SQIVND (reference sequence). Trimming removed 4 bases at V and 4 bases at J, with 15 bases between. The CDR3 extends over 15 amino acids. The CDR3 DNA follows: TGTGCCAGTAGTACACTAGCAGGAAGCCCAGATACGCAGTATTTT. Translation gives CASSTLAGSPDTQYF.

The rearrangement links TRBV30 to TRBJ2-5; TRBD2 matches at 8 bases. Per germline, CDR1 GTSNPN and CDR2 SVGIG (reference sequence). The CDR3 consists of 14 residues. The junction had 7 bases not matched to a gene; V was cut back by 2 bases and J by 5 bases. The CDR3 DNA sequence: TGTGCCTGGAGTCAGGTAGCGGGAAGGGAGACCCAGTACTTC. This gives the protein CAWSQVAGRETQYF.

The CDR3 is CASSPGLAKETQYF. The CDR3 DNA is TGTGCCAGCAGCCCCGGACTAGCGAAAGAGACCCAGTACTTC. This chain connects TRBV11-2 to TRBJ2-5; 9 bases are a match to TRBD2. The length of the CDR3 is 14 residues. V shed 5 bases, J shed 3 bases, and the junction held 4 bases outside the gene matches. The germline V gene has CDR1 SGHAT and CDR2 FQNNGV.

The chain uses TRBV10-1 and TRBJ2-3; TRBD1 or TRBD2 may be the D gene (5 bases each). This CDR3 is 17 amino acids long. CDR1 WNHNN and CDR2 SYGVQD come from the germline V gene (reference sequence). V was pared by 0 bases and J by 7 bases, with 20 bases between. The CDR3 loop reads CASSESIWGTGKNTQYF. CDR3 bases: TGCGCCAGCAGTGAGTCGATTTGGGGCACGGGGAAAAATACGCAGTATTTT.

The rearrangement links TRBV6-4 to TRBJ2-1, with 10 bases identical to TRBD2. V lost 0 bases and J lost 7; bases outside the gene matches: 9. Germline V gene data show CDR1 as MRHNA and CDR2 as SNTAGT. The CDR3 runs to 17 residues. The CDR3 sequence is CASSDSKGLAGANEQFF. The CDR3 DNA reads TGTGCCAGCAGTGACTCAAAAGGGCTAGCGGGAGCAAATGAGCAGTTCTTC.

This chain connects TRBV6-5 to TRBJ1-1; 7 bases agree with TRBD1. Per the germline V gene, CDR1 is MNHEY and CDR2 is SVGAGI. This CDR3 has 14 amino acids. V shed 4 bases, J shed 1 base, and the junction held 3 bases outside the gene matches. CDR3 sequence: CASSLRGQNTEAFF. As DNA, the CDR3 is TGTGCCAGCAGTTTAAGGGGGCAGAACACTGAAGCTTTCTTT.

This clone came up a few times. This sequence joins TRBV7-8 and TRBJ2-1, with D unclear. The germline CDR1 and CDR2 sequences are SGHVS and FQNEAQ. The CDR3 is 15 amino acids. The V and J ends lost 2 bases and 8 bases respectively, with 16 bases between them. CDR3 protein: CASSLTMVLGHEQFF. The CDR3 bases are TGTGCCAGCAGCTTAACTATGGTGCTAGGGCATGAGCAGTTCTTC.

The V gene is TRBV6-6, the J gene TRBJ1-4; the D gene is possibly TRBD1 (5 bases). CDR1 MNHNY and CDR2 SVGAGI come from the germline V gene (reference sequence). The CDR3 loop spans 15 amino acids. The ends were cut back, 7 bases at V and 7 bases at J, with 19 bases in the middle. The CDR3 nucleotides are TGTGCCAGCACCCTACCGGGGGAGGGCAGTGAAAAACTGTTTTTT. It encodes CASTLPGEGSEKLFF.

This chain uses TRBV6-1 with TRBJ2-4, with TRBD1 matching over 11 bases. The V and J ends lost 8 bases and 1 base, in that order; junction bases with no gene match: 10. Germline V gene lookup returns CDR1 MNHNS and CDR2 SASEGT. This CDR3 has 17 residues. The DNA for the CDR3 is TGTGCCAGCGGTGGACAGGGGGCAGTCGGGGCCAAAAACATTCAGTACTTC. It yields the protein CASGGQGAVGAKNIQYF.

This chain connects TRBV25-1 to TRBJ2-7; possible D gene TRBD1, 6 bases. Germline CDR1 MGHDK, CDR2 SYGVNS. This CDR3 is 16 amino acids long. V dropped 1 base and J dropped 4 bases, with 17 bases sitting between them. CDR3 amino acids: CASSEWQEQGIYEQYF. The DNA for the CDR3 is TGTGCCAGCAGTGAATGGCAGGAGCAGGGGATTTACGAGCAGTACTTC.

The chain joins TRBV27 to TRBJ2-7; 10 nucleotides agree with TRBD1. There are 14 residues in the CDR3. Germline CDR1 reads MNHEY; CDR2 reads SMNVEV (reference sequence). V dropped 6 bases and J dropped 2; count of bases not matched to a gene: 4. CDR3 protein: CASRRDRGPYEQYF. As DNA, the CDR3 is TGTGCCAGCAGGCGAGACAGGGGGCCCTACGAGCAGTACTTC.

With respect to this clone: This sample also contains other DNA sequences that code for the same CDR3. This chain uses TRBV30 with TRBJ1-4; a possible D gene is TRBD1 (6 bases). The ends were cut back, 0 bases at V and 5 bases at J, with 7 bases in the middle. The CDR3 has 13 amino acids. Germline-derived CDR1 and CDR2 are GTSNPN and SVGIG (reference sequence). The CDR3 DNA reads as TGTGCCTGGAGTGTAGGGGGAAATGAAAAACTGTTTTTT. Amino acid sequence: CAWSVGGNEKLFF.

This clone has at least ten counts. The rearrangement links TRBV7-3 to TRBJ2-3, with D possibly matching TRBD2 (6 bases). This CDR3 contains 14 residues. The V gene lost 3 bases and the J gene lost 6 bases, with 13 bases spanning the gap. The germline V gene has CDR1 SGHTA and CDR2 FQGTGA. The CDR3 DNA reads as TGTGCCAGCAGCTTGTTGACCCGGGAGGATACGCAGTATTTT. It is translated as CASSLLTREDTQYF.

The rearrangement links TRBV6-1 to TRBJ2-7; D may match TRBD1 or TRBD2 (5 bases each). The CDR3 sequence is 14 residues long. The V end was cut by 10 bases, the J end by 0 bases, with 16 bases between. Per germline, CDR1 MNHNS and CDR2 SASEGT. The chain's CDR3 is CATLTGPNSYEQYF. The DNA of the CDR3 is TGTGCCACTTTAACGGGACCGAACTCCTACGAGCAGTACTTC.

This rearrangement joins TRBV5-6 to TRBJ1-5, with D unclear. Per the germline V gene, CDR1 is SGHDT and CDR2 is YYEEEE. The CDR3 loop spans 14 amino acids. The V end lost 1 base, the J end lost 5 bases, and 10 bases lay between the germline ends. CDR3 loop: CASSLRGFYQPQHF. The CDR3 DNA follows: TGTGCCAGCAGCTTGAGAGGGTTTTATCAGCCCCAGCATTTT.

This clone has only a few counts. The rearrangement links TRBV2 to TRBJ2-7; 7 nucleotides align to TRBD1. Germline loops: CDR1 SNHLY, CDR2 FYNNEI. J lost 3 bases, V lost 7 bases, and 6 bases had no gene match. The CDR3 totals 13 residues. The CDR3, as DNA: TGTGCCAGCACCGGGACAGTTAGCTACGAGCAGTACTTC. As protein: CASTGTVSYEQYF.

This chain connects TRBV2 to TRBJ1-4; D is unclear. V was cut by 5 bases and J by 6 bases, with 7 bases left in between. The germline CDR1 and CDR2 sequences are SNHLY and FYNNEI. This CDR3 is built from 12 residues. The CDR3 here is CASSSGYEKLFF. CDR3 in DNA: TGTGCCAGCAGTTCGGGTTATGAAAAACTGTTTTTT.

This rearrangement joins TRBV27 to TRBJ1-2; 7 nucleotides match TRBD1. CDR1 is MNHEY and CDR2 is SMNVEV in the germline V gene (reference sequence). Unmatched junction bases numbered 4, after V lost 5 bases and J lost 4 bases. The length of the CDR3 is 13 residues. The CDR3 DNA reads TGTGCCAGCAGTCGTGCAGGGGGCTATGGCTACACCTTC. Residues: CASSRAGGYGYTF.

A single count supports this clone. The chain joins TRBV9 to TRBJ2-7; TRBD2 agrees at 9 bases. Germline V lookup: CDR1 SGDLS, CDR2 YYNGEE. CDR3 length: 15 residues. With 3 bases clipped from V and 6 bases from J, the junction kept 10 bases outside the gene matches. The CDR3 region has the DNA TGTGCCAGCAGCGCCCCTAGCGGGAAACGAGGCGAGCAGTACTTC. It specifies CASSAPSGKRGEQYF.

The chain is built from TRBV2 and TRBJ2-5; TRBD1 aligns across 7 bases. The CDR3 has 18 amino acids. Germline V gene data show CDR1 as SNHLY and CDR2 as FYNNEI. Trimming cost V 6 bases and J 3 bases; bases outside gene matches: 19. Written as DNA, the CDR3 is TGTGCCAGCAGACCCCTCTCCGAGGGACAGAGAAAGGAAGAGACCCAGTACTTC. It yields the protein CASRPLSEGQRKEETQYF.

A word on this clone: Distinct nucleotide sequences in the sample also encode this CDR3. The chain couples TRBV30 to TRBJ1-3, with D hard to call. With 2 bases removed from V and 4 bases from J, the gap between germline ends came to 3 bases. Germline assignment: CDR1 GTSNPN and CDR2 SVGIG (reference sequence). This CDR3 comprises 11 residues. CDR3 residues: CAWSSGNTIYF. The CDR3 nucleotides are TGTGCCTGGAGTTCAGGAAACACCATATATTTT.

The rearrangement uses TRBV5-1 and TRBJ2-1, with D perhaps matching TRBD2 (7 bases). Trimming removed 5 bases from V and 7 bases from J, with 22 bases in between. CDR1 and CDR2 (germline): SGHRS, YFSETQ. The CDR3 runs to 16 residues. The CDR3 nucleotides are TGCGCCAGCAGTAGGCTCGGGGGGCCTTGGCAAAATGAGCAGTTCTTC. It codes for CASSRLGGPWQNEQFF. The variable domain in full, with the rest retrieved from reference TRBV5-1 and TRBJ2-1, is KAGVTQTPRYLIKTRGQQVTLSCSPISGHRSVSWYQQTPGQGLQFLFEYFSETQRNKGNFPGRFSGRQFSNSRSEMNVSTLELGDSALYLCASSRLGGPWQNEQFFGPGTRLTVL.

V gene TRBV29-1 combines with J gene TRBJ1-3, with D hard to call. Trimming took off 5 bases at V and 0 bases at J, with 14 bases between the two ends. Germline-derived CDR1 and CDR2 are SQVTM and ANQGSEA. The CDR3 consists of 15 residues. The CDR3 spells CSVRDPPSSGNTIYF. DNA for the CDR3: TGCAGCGTTCGTGATCCGCCCAGCTCTGGAAACACCATATATTTT.

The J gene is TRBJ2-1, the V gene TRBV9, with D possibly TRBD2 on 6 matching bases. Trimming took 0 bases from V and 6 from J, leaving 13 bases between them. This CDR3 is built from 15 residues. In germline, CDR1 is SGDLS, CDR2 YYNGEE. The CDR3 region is CASSVEGTSRNEQFF. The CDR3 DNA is TGTGCCAGCAGCGTAGAGGGAACTAGCCGCAATGAGCAGTTCTTC.

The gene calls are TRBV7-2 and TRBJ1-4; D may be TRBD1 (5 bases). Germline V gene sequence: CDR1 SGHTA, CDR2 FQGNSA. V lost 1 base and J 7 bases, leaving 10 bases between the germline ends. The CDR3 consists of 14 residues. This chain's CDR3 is CASSLGGEVEKLFF. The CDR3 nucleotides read TGTGCCAGCAGCTTAGGAGGGGAGGTTGAAAAACTGTTTTTT.

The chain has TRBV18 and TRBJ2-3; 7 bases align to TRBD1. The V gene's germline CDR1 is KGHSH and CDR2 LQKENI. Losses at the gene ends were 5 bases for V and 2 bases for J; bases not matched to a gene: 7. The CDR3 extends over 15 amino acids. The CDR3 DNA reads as TGTGCCAGCTCAGCGACAGGGTTAGTCACAGATACGCAGTATTTT. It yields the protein CASSATGLVTDTQYF.